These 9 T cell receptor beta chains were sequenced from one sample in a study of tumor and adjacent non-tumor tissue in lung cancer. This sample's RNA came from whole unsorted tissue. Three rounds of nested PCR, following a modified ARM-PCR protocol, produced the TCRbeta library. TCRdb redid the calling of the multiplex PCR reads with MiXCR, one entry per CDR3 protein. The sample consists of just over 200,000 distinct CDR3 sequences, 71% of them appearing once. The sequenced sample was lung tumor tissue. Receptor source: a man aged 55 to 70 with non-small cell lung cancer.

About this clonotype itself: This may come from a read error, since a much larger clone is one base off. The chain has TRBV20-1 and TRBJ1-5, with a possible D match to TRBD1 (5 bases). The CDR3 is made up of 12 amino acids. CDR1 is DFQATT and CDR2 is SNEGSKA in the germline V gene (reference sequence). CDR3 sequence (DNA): TGCAGTGCTGTTTCAGGGAATCAGCTCCAGCATTTT. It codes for CSAVSGNQLQHF.

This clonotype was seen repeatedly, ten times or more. This CDR3 reads CASSLSIGTGGAGANVLTF. The CDR3, as DNA: TGTGCCAGCAGCTTATCGATCGGGACAGGGGGCGCGGGGGCCAACGTCCTGACTTTC. The V gene is TRBV11-2, the J gene TRBJ2-6; the match to TRBD1 covers 12 bases. This CDR3 has 19 residues. With V trimmed by 2 bases and J by 4 bases, 9 bases remained unmatched. From germline, CDR1 is SGHAT and CDR2 FQNNGV.

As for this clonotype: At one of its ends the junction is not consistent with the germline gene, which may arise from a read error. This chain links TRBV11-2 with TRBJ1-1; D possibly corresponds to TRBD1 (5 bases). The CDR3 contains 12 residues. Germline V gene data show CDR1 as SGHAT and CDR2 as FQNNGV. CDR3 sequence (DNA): TGTCCCAGTAGGTTAGGGACCACTGAAGCTTTCTTT. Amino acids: CPSRLGTTEAFF.

CDR3 protein: CATSRVLEQFF. The CDR3 DNA is TGTGCCACTTCGCGGGTACTTGAGCAGTTCTTC. The chain joins TRBV28 to TRBJ2-1; D might be TRBD2 (5 bases). CDR3 length: 11 residues. The germline gives CDR1 MDHEN, CDR2 SYDVKM. With 10 bases removed from V and 9 bases from J, the gap between germline ends came to 13 bases.

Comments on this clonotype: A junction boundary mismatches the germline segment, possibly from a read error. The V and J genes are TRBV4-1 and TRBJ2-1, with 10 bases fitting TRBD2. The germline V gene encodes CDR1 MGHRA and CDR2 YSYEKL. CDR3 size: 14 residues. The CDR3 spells CASSRGLADNEQLF. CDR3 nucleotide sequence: TGCGCCAGCAGCCGAGGACTAGCGGACAATGAGCAGCTCTTC.

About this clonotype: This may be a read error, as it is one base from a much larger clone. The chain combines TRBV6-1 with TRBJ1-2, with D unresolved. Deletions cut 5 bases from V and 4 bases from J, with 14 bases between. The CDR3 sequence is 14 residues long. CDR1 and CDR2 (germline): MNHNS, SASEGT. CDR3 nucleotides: TGTGCCAGCAGTACTGCGGACGGAATCTATGGCTACACCTTC. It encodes CASSTADGIYGYTF.

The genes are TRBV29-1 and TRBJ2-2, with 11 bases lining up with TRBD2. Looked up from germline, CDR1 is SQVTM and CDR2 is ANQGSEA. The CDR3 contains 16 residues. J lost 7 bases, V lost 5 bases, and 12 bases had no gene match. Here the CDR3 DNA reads TGCAGCGTTCTGCTAGCGGGGGGCCTGGGAGTCGGGGAGCTGTTTTTT. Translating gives CSVLLAGGLGVGELFF.

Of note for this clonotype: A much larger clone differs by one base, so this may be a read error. In DNA form, the CDR3 reads TGTGCCAGCAGTGAGAGAGGCTACGTGGAGACCCAGTACTTC. Protein sequence: CASSERGYVETQYF. The chain combines TRBV6-1 with TRBJ2-5; D remains ambiguous. The CDR3 has 14 residues. Germline values: CDR1 MNHNS, CDR2 SASEGT. V lost 3 bases and J lost 5, with 13 bases in between.

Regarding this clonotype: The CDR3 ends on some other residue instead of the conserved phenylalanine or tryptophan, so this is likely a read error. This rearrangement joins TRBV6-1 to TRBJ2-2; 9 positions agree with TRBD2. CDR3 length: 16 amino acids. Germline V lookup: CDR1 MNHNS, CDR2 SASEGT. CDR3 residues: CASSAGTSTNTRELFL. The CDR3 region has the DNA TGTGCCAGCAGCGCCGGGACTAGCACTAACACCAGGGAGCTGTTTCTT.